This T cell receptor (beta chain) was captured in a study of T cell responses to AZD1222 COVID-19 vaccine. General study points: Spike was spanned by vaccine-associated CD4 TCRs, which were dominant at 160-218 and 743-854.

Remarks on this clone: Antigen: not known.

The method was immunoSEQ multiplex PCR; TCRdb's version includes in-frame clones alone and lacks a portion of them. The sample has about 140,000 clones. V dropped 2 bases and J dropped 0 bases, with 13 bases sitting between them. Looked up from germline, CDR1 is LGHNA and CDR2 is YNFKEQ. The CDR3 contains 16 residues. The receptor was isolated from an adult in good health. The V and J genes are TRBV4-2 and TRBJ1-1; D ambiguous. What was sequenced was peripheral blood. The DNA of the CDR3 is TGTGCCAGCAGCCAATACCCCCCTTTTATGAACACTGAAGCTTTCTTT. Translated, it gives CASSQYPPFMNTEAFF.